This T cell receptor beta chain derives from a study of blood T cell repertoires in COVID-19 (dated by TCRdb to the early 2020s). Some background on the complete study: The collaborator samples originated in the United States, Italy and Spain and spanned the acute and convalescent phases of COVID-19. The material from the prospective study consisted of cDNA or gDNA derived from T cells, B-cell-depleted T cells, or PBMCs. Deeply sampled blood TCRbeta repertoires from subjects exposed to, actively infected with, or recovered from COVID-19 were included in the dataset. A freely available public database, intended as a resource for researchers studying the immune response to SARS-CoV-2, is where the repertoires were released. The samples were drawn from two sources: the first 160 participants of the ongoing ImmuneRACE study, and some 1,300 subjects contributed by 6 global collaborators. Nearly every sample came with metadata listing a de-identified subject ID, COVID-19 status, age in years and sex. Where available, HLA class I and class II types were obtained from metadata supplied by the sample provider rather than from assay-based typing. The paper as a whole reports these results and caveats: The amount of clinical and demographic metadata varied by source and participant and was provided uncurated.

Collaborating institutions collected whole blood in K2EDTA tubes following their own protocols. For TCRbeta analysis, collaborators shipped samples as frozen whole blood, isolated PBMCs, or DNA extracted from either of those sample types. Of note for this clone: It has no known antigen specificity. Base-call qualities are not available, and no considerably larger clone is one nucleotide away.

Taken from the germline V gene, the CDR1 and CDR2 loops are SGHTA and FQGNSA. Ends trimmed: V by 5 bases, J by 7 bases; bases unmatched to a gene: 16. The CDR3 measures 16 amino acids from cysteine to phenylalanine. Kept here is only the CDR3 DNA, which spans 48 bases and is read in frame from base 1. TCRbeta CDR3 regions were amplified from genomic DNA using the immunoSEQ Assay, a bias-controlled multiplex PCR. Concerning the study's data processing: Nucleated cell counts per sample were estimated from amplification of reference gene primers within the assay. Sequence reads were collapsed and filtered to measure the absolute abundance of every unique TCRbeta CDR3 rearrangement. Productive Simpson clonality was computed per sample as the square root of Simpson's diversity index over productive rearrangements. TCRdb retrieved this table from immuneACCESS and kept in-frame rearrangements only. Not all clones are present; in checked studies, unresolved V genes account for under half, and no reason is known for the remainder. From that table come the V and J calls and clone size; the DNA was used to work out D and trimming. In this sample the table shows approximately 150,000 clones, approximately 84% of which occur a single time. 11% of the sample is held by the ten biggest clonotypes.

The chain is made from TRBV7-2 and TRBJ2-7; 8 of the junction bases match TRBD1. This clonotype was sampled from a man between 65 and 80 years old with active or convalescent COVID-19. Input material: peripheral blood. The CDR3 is CASSPRQGTRGREQYF. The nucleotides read TGTGCCAGCAGCCCGAGACAGGGGACGAGGGGAAGGGAGCAGTACTTC.